This T cell receptor (beta chain) was recovered during a study of T cell repertoires in cytomegalovirus infection (dated by TCRdb to about 2019). Turning to the overall study: Peptide stimulations targeted recently identified HLA-C-restricted CMV epitopes, whose presentation resists viral immunomodulation, together with well-studied HLA-B-restricted epitopes. The HLA type of each donor mattered for the analysis, because public TCR beta signatures pointed to carriage of CMV infection along with the matching HLA type.

Concerning this clonotype itself: It has no known antigen specificity. Nothing much larger sits one base from this clone, and base qualities are not available.

The sample's treatment or condition label, in plain terms: in vitro stimulation with specific CMV peptide epitopes to enrich CMV-specific T cells. The CDR3 contains 12 residues, cysteine and phenylalanine counted. Only the CDR3 DNA is retained, 36 bases long and in frame from the first base. V sheds 3 bases and J sheds 9 bases, leaving 8 bases between their ends. CDR1 ENHRY and CDR2 SYGVKD are derived from the germline V gene. Study-wide findings and limitations: The ex vivo response was dominated by HLA-C-restricted CMV-specific TCR beta clonotypes, which also provided the single most frequent clonotype in two of eight donors. Carriers of CMV infection plus the relevant HLA type were discriminated by the cumulative frequency of public TCR beta family members in the study cohort and in an independent roughly 370-donor cohort.

Data came from an Illumina HiSeq 1500. The raw public reads went through TCRdb reprocessing: fastp at Q25, MiXCR clone calling, in-frame beta chains kept. CDR3 protein sequences are deduplicated, and each keeps its most common genes and DNA. For this sample there are approximately 1,000,000 distinct CDR3 sequences; around 29% appear just once. The biggest ten clones account for around 15% of the sample. Here the chain combines TRBV10-3 and TRBJ2-2, with a weak D call of TRBD2 (5 bases match). The specimen was cultured CD8+ T cells from PBMCs, collected from culture after CMV antigen stimulation. This TCR came from a human donor in good health (CMV status not recorded). Some clones in this sample may be carry-over from other donors' samples. The DNA sequence follows: TGTGCCATCAGTGAACTAGGGAGGGAGCTGTTTTTT. Its protein reads: CAISELGRELFF.